A selection of T cell receptor beta chains follows, all from one sample in a study of CD8+ T cells in alopecia areata. Data came from immunoSEQ multiplex PCR; TCRdb stores just in-frame clones and leaves some out. The repertoire holds 100,000 to 150,000 clones, with 49% as singletons. The specimen comprised CD8+ T cells sorted from blood, sampled at week 0. These receptor sequences come from a human donor with alopecia areata. CDR3s include the opening cysteine and the closing phenylalanine or tryptophan. The D gene is left open where the match is weak. Size values are once, few and many counts, or a class for expanded clones, and some rows have none.

TRBV4-3,TRBJ2-7,.,.,TGCGCCAGCAGCCAAGGCGACTCCGTCGGTTACGAGCAGTACTTC,CASSQGDSVGYEQYF
TRBV5-6,TRBJ2-1,.,.,TGTGCCAGCAGCTTGGCCAACAATGAGCAGTTCTTC,CASSLANNEQFF
TRBV2,TRBJ2-7,TRBD1,.,TGTGCCAGCAGTTTGTTCCGGGACAGGGACTACGAGCAGTACTTC,CASSLFRDRDYEQYF
TRBV27,TRBJ2-7,.,.,TGTGCCAGCAGCTTACAGGGCCACGAGCAGTACTTC,CASSLQGHEQYF
TRBV15,TRBJ2-7,.,.,TGTGCCACCAGGGAAGGGGTCTCCTACGAGCAGTACTTC,CATREGVSYEQYF
TRBV9,TRBJ1-1,TRBD1,.,TGTGCCAGCAGCGTAGGAGGGGACAGTCTCAACACTGAAGCTTTCTTT,CASSVGGDSLNTEAFF
TRBV6-5,TRBJ1-4,.,once,TGTGCCAGCAGTCAAATTGCAACTAATGAAAAACTGTTTTTT,CASSQIATNEKLFF
TRBV5-1,TRBJ2-7,TRBD1,once,TGCGCCAGCGGGGCAGGGGGCCCCTACGAGCAGTACTTC,CASGAGGPYEQYF
TRBV4-1,TRBJ2-7,.,.,TGCGCCAGCAGCCGGGTCTTCTCCTACGAGCAGTACTTC,CASSRVFSYEQYF
TRBV29-1,TRBJ1-1,.,.,TGCAGCGGGGGGTCGCTCTCCGAAGCTTTCTTT,CSGGSLSEAFF
TRBV6-5,TRBJ2-5,.,.,TGTGCCAGCAGTTACTTTTCTAGTGAGACCCAGTACTTC,CASSYFSSETQYF
TRBV30,TRBJ1-1,.,once,TGTGCCTGGAGTGTTGGGGCGGGGAATACTGAAGCTTTCTTT,CAWSVGAGNTEAFF
TRBV4-2,TRBJ2-2,.,few,TGTGCCAGCAGCCCCTGGACCGGGGAGCTGTTTTTT,CASSPWTGELFF
TRBV29-1,TRBJ2-1,TRBD1,.,TGCAGCGCCGGGACAGGGGATTACAATGAGCAGTTCTTC,CSAGTGDYNEQFF
TRBV19,TRBJ1-1,.,few,TGTGCCAGTAGTCATCGCCCCACTGAAGCTTTCTTT,CASSHRPTEAFF
TRBV11-2,TRBJ2-1,.,.,TGTGCCAGCAGCTTATGGGCAGGGGACAATGAGCAGTTCTTC,CASSLWAGDNEQFF
TRBV7-9,TRBJ2-2,TRBD1,few,TGTGCCAGCAGCTTACAGGGGGAAAGTGTCTACACCGGGGAGCTGTTTTTT,CASSLQGESVYTGELFF
TRBV5-7,TRBJ2-7,.,.,TGTGCCAGCAGCTTGAGCAGGGCTCATTTGGAGCAGTACTTC,CASSLSRAHLEQYF
TRBV18,TRBJ2-6,.,few,TGTGCCAGCTCACCGGTCCATCCCCCAAGGGCTGGGGCCAACGTCCTGACTTTC,CASSPVHPPRAGANVLTF
TRBV4-3,TRBJ2-1,TRBD2,.,TGCGCCAGCAGCCAAGATCGGGGGGGATACAATGAGCAGTTCTTC,CASSQDRGGYNEQFF
TRBV27,TRBJ2-1,TRBD2,.,TGTGCCAGCAGTGGAGCGGGGGGCTTCGATAATGAGCAGTTCTTC,CASSGAGGFDNEQFF
TRBV27,TRBJ1-2,TRBD1,.,TGTGCCAGCAGAGGGGGCGCTATCGATGGCTACACCTTC,CASRGGAIDGYTF
TRBV13,TRBJ2-3,.,.,TGTGCCAGCAGCTTCTCTCTGGTGGATACGCAGTATTTT,CASSFSLVDTQYF
TRBV27,TRBJ2-3,.,few,TGTGCCAGCAGGACCACAGGGCATACGCAGTATTTT,CASRTTGHTQYF
TRBV9,TRBJ1-2,.,.,TGTGCCAGCAGCTCATTCCGGGAAGGGTTTAGAGGCTACACCTTC,CASSSFREGFRGYTF
TRBV7-9,TRBJ1-2,TRBD1,.,TGTGCCAGCAGCCCACAGGACAGGGTCGACTATGGCTACACCTTC,CASSPQDRVDYGYTF
TRBV30,TRBJ2-7,TRBD1,.,TGTGCCTGGAGCTCCGGGGACAGGGTGTACGAGCAGTACTTC,CAWSSGDRVYEQYF
TRBV5-4,TRBJ1-1,.,.,TGTGCCAGCAGCGCCGGGACGACTGAAGCTTTCTTT,CASSAGTTEAFF
TRBV29-1,TRBJ2-1,.,few,TGCAGCGTTGGGCCCTACAATGAGCAGTTCTTC,CSVGPYNEQFF
TRBV5-1,TRBJ2-6,TRBD1,.,TGCGCCAGCAGCTTGTTGTTGCCATTCTCATCCCTAGGACAGGGGGTATCTGGGGCCAACGTCCTGACTTTC,CASSLLLPFSSLGQGVSGANVLTF
TRBV4-3,TRBJ1-1,TRBD1,many,TGCGCCAGCAGCCAAGGGACAGGGGCGGGGGAAACTGAAGCTTTCTTT,CASSQGTGAGETEAFF
TRBV5-6,TRBJ2-1,.,.,TGTGCCAGCAGCTTGGAGGCCGGGACCAGTTGGAATGAGCAGTTCTTC,CASSLEAGTSWNEQFF
TRBV29-1,TRBJ2-3,TRBD1,once,TGCAGCGTTGAAGCCCACAGGGGGCTGGGCACAGATACGCAGTATTTT,CSVEAHRGLGTDTQYF
TRBV19,TRBJ2-5,TRBD1,once,TGTGCCACCCAGGGGGGGACAGGGGAAGAGACCCAGTACTTC,CATQGGTGEETQYF
TRBV27,TRBJ2-7,.,.,TGTGCCAGCAGTTTAGGAGGGGGCGGCAACGAGCAGTACTTC,CASSLGGGGNEQYF
TRBV6-6,TRBJ2-7,.,few,TGTGCCAGCAGTTACGGAGGGGAGGAGTACGAGCAGTACTTC,CASSYGGEEYEQYF